This entry is about one T cell receptor (beta chain). The CDR3 loop spans 16 amino acids. V trimming: 9 bases; J trimming: 0 bases; junction bases outside the gene matches: 10. Looked up from germline, CDR1 is MDHEN and CDR2 is SYDVKM. Profiling relied on immunoSEQ multiplex PCR, and the TCRdb table lists in-frame clones only, not all of them. The data contain 140,000 to 150,000 clones, about nine tenths of them singletons. This specimen belongs to a study of T cell responses to AZD1222 COVID-19 vaccine. This rearrangement joins TRBV28 to TRBJ2-1; the match to TRBD2 covers 8 bases. This specimen was peripheral blood, taken 28 days after the second AZD1222 dose. The source of this sequence is an adult who received the AZD1222 COVID-19 vaccine. CDR3 coding DNA: TGTGCCAGTCAGACGGGAGGGGCGAGCTCCTACAATGAGCAGTTCTTC. Protein product: CASQTGGASSYNEQFF.